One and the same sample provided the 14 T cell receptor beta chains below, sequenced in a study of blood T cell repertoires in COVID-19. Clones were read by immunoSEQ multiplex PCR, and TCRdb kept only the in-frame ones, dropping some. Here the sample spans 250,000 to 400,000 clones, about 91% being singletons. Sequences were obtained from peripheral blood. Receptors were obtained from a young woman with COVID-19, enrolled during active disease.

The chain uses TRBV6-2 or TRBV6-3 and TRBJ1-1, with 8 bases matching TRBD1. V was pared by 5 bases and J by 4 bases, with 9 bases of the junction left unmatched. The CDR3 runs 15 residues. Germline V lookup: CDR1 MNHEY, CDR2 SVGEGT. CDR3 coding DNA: TGTGCCAGCAGTGCCCCCGGACAGGGTATCACTGAAGCTTTCTTT. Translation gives CASSAPGQGITEAFF.

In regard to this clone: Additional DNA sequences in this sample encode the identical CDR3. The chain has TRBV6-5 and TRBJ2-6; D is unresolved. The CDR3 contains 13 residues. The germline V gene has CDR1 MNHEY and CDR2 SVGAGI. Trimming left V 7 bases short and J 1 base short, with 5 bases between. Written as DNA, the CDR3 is TGTGCCAGCACCTTTTCTGGGGCCAACGTCCTGACTTTC. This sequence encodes CASTFSGANVLTF.

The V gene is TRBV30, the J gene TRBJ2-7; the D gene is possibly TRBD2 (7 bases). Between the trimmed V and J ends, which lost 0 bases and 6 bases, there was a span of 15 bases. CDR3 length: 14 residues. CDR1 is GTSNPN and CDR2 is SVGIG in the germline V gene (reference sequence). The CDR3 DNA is TGTGCCTGGAGTGTAGGGGGGGGTTGGGGCGAGCAGTACTTC. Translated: CAWSVGGGWGEQYF.

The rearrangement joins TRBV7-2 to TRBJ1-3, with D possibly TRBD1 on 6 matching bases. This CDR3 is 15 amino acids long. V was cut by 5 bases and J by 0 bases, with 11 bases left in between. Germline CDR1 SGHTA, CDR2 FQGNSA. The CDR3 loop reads CASSLTGSSGNTIYF. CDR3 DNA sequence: TGTGCCAGCAGCCTAACAGGGTCCTCTGGAAACACCATATATTTT.

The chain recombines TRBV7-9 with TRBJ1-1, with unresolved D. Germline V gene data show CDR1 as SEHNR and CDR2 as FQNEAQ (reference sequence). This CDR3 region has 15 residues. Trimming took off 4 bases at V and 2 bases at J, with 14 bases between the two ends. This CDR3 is CASSSELGGNTEAFF. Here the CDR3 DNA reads TGTGCCAGCAGCTCAGAACTAGGAGGAAACACTGAAGCTTTCTTT.

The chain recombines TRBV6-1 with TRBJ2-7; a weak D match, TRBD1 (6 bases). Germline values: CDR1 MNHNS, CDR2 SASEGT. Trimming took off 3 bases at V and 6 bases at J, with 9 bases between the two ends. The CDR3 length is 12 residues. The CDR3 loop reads CASSDWGLEQYV. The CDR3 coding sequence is TGTGCCAGCAGTGATTGGGGGCTCGAGCAGTACGTC.

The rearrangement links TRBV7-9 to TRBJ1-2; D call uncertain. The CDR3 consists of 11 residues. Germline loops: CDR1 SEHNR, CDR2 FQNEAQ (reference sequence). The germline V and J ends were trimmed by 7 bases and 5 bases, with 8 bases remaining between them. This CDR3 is CASTEQYGYTF. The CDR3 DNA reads TGTGCCAGCACCGAGCAATATGGCTACACCTTC. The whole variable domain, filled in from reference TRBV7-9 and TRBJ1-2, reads DTGVSQNPRHKITKRGQNVTFRCDPISEHNRLYWYRQTLGQGPEFLTYFQNEAQLEKSRLLSDRFSAERPKGSFSTLEIQRTEQGDSAMYLCASTEQYGYTFGSGTRLTVV.

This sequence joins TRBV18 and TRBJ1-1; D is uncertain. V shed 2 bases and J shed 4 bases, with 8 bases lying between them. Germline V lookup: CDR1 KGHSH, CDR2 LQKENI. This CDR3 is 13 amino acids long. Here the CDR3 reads CASSPMESTEAFF. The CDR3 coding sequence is TGTGCCAGCTCACCAATGGAGAGCACTGAAGCTTTCTTT.

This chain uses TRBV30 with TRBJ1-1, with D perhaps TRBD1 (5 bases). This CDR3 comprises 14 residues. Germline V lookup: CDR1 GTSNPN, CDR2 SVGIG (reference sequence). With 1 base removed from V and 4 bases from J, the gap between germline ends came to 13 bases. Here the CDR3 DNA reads TGTGCCTGGAGTGCAGAGGCGGGGGGCACTGAAGCTTTCTTT. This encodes CAWSAEAGGTEAFF.

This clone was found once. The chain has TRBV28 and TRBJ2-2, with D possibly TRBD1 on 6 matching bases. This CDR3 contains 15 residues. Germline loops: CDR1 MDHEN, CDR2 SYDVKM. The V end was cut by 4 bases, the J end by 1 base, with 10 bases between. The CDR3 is CASSSGTLNTGELFF. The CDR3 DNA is TGTGCCAGCAGTTCCGGGACATTGAACACCGGGGAGCTGTTTTTT. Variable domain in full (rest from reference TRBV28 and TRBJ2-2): DVKVTQSSRYLVKRTGEKVFLECVQDMDHENMFWYRQDPGLGLRLIYFSYDVKMKEKGDIPEGYSVSREKKERFSLILESASTNQTSMYLCASSSGTLNTGELFFGEGSRLTVL.

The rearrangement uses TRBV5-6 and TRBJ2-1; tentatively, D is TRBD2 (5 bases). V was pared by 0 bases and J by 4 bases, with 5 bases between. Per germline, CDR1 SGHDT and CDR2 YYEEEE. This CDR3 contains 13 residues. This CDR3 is CASSLGTYNEQFF. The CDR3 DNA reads TGTGCCAGCAGCTTGGGGACTTACAATGAGCAGTTCTTC.

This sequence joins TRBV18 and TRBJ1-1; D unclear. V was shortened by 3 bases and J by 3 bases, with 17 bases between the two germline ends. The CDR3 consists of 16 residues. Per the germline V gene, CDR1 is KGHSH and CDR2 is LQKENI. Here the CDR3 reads CASSPSLQGLDTEAFF. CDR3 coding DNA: TGTGCCAGCTCACCTTCCCTTCAAGGACTAGACACTGAAGCTTTCTTT.

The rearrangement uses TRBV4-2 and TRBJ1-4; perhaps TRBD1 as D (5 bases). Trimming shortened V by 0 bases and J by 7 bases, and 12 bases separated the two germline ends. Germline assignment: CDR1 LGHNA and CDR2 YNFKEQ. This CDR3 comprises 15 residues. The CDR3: CASSQEGEGFEKLFF. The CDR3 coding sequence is TGTGCCAGCAGCCAAGAGGGGGAGGGTTTTGAAAAACTGTTTTTT.

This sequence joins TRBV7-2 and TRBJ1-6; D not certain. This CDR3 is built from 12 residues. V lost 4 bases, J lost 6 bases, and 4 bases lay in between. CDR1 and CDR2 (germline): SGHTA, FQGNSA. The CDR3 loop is CASSYSNSPLHF. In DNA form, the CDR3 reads TGTGCCAGCAGCTATAGTAATTCACCCCTCCACTTT.